The rows below give T cell receptor beta chains drawn from one sample of a study of sequential checkpoint blockade in melanoma. Here immunoSEQ multiplex PCR was the method, and the copy in TCRdb shows in-frame clones only, minus some. In the table there are about 11,000 clones, less than 80% of which are singletons. The input for sequencing was CD8+ T cells sorted from blood (inferred from file names), taken from a patient given nivolumab and ipilimumab in sequence. The receptors here all came from a human donor with melanoma. The CDR3 runs from the conserved cysteine through the conserved F or W. Fields, in order: J gene, V gene, clone size, D gene, CDR3 protein, CDR3 DNA. D genes are given only for firm matches. Clone size, where shown, is once, few, many, or a class for clones that have expanded.

J gene: TRBJ2-5
V gene: TRBV5-6
clone size: NA
D gene: NA
CDR3 protein: CASSFPRTDNQETQYF
CDR3 DNA: TGTGCCAGCAGCTTTCCACGGACGGACAATCAAGAGACCCAGTACTTC

J gene: TRBJ2-4
V gene: TRBV18
clone size: few
D gene: TRBD2
CDR3 protein: CASSPTSGITIQYF
CDR3 DNA: TGTGCCAGCTCACCAACTAGCGGGATTACCATTCAGTACTTC

J gene: TRBJ2-3
V gene: TRBV9
clone size: few
D gene: NA
CDR3 protein: CASSVEGGRADTQYF
CDR3 DNA: TGTGCCAGCAGCGTAGAGGGGGGGCGGGCAGATACGCAGTATTTT

J gene: TRBJ2-1
V gene: TRBV2
clone size: NA
D gene: TRBD2
CDR3 protein: CASRGLAGTPSYNEQFF
CDR3 DNA: TGTGCCAGCAGGGGGCTAGCGGGAACTCCCTCCTACAATGAGCAGTTCTTC

J gene: TRBJ2-2
V gene: TRBV19
clone size: NA
D gene: NA
CDR3 protein: CASSINLGATGELFF
CDR3 DNA: TGTGCCAGTAGTATCAATTTGGGGGCCACCGGGGAGCTGTTTTTT

J gene: TRBJ2-2
V gene: TRBV20-1
clone size: NA
D gene: NA
CDR3 protein: CSASYLRELFF
CDR3 DNA: TGCAGTGCTAGTTACCTAAGGGAGCTGTTTTTT

J gene: TRBJ1-2
V gene: TRBV19
clone size: NA
D gene: TRBD1
CDR3 protein: CASSTEHPGTGDYGYTF
CDR3 DNA: TGTGCCAGTAGTACCGAGCACCCCGGGACAGGGGACTATGGCTACACCTTC

J gene: TRBJ2-2
V gene: TRBV23-1
clone size: NA
D gene: NA
CDR3 protein: CASRPNKDRANTGELFF
CDR3 DNA: TGCGCCAGCAGACCCAATAAGGACAGAGCGAACACCGGGGAGCTGTTTTTT

J gene: TRBJ2-5
V gene: TRBV5-1
clone size: NA
D gene: NA
CDR3 protein: CASSLPRGGEWQETQYF
CDR3 DNA: TGCGCCAGCAGCCTCCCTAGAGGGGGGGAGTGGCAAGAGACCCAGTACTTC

J gene: TRBJ2-7
V gene: TRBV7-8
clone size: NA
D gene: NA
CDR3 protein: CASSGNRVEQYF
CDR3 DNA: TGTGCCAGCAGCGGCAACAGGGTGGAGCAGTACTTC

J gene: TRBJ1-5
V gene: TRBV6-5
clone size: few
D gene: NA
CDR3 protein: CASSQIHNPNQPQHF
CDR3 DNA: TGTGCCAGCAGCCAAATACACAATCCCAATCAGCCCCAGCATTTT

J gene: TRBJ2-2
V gene: TRBV19
clone size: NA
D gene: NA
CDR3 protein: CASTSTGELFF
CDR3 DNA: TGTGCCAGTACCTCCACCGGGGAGCTGTTTTTT

J gene: TRBJ1-4
V gene: TRBV25-1
clone size: NA
D gene: NA
CDR3 protein: CASSGTVTNEKLFF
CDR3 DNA: TGTGCCAGCAGTGGAACAGTTACTAATGAAAAACTGTTTTTT

J gene: TRBJ2-7
V gene: TRBV27
clone size: NA
D gene: NA
CDR3 protein: CASSPTWGDEQYF
CDR3 DNA: TGTGCCAGCAGTCCCACCTGGGGCGACGAGCAGTACTTC

J gene: TRBJ2-7
V gene: TRBV10-3
clone size: NA
D gene: TRBD1
CDR3 protein: CAISDPGGTGVYEQYF
CDR3 DNA: TGTGCCATCAGTGACCCGGGAGGGACAGGGGTCTACGAGCAGTACTTC

J gene: TRBJ2-5
V gene: TRBV27
clone size: NA
D gene: NA
CDR3 protein: CALFEETQYF
CDR3 DNA: TGTGCCCTCTTTGAAGAGACCCAGTACTTC

J gene: TRBJ1-5
V gene: TRBV7-2
clone size: NA
D gene: NA
CDR3 protein: CASSHGGNQPQHF
CDR3 DNA: TGTGCCAGCAGCCACGGAGGCAATCAGCCCCAGCATTTT

J gene: TRBJ2-7
V gene: TRBV4-2
clone size: NA
D gene: NA
CDR3 protein: CASSQFETGPSYEQYF
CDR3 DNA: TGTGCCAGCAGCCAATTTGAGACAGGTCCCTCCTACGAGCAGTACTTC

J gene: TRBJ2-5
V gene: TRBV27
clone size: NA
D gene: NA
CDR3 protein: CASSGLGYDRETQYF
CDR3 DNA: TGTGCCAGCAGTGGCCTAGGGTACGACAGAGAGACCCAGTACTTC

J gene: TRBJ2-7
V gene: TRBV6-1
clone size: NA
D gene: TRBD2
CDR3 protein: CASSEWGGTYEQYF
CDR3 DNA: TGTGCCAGCAGTGAATGGGGGGGGACCTACGAGCAGTACTTC

J gene: TRBJ2-5
V gene: TRBV28
clone size: NA
D gene: TRBD1
CDR3 protein: CASSGPTGPGETQYF
CDR3 DNA: TGTGCCAGCAGCGGCCCGACAGGGCCTGGGGAGACCCAGTACTTC

J gene: TRBJ2-2
V gene: TRBV11-2
clone size: NA
D gene: TRBD2
CDR3 protein: CASSLVAGAGGELFF
CDR3 DNA: TGTGCCAGCAGCTTAGTAGCGGGAGCGGGCGGGGAGCTGTTTTTT

J gene: TRBJ2-1
V gene: TRBV7-9
clone size: NA
D gene: NA
CDR3 protein: CASSSDYYNEQFF
CDR3 DNA: TGTGCCAGCAGCTCCGACTACTACAATGAGCAGTTCTTC

J gene: TRBJ1-1
V gene: TRBV7-9
clone size: NA
D gene: NA
CDR3 protein: CASSPGDGNTEAFF
CDR3 DNA: TGTGCCAGCAGCCCAGGGGACGGGAACACTGAAGCTTTCTTT

J gene: TRBJ1-4
V gene: TRBV7-8
clone size: NA
D gene: TRBD1
CDR3 protein: CASSLEGARLSITNEKLFF
CDR3 DNA: TGTGCCAGCAGCTTAGAGGGGGCCCGTCTAAGTATAACTAATGAAAAACTGTTTTTT

J gene: TRBJ1-5
V gene: TRBV6-4
clone size: NA
D gene: TRBD1
CDR3 protein: CASSPGGGSQPQHF
CDR3 DNA: TGTGCCAGCAGTCCAGGGGGCGGGAGTCAGCCCCAGCATTTT

J gene: TRBJ2-7
V gene: TRBV9
clone size: NA
D gene: TRBD1
CDR3 protein: CASSEQGVEQYF
CDR3 DNA: TGTGCCAGCAGCGAACAGGGGGTCGAGCAGTACTTC

J gene: TRBJ2-4
V gene: TRBV9
clone size: NA
D gene: TRBD1
CDR3 protein: CASSAEDRLDIQYF
CDR3 DNA: TGTGCCAGCAGCGCAGAGGACAGGCTTGACATTCAGTACTTC

J gene: TRBJ2-7
V gene: TRBV7-2
clone size: once
D gene: TRBD2
CDR3 protein: CASSTRSSGRWYEQYF
CDR3 DNA: TGTGCCAGCAGCACACGTTCTAGCGGGAGATGGTACGAGCAGTACTTC

J gene: TRBJ1-3
V gene: TRBV25-1
clone size: NA
D gene: NA
CDR3 protein: CASSDGGTGNTIYF
CDR3 DNA: TGTGCCAGCAGTGACGGGGGGACAGGAAACACCATATATTTT

J gene: TRBJ1-2
V gene: TRBV6-1
clone size: NA
D gene: TRBD1
CDR3 protein: CASSEGQGPGYGYTF
CDR3 DNA: TGTGCCAGCAGTGAGGGACAGGGGCCGGGTTATGGCTACACCTTC

J gene: TRBJ1-1
V gene: TRBV4-1
clone size: NA
D gene: NA
CDR3 protein: CASSQGRGNTEAFF
CDR3 DNA: TGCGCCAGCAGCCAAGGGCGGGGGAACACTGAAGCTTTCTTT

J gene: TRBJ2-3
V gene: TRBV6-4
clone size: large
D gene: TRBD2
CDR3 protein: CASSDSASGSDTQYF
CDR3 DNA: TGTGCCAGCAGTGACTCTGCTAGCGGATCAGATACGCAGTATTTT

J gene: TRBJ1-1
V gene: TRBV19
clone size: NA
D gene: TRBD1
CDR3 protein: CATTGQVNTEAFF
CDR3 DNA: TGTGCCACAACGGGACAGGTGAACACTGAAGCTTTCTTT

J gene: TRBJ1-3
V gene: TRBV7-9
clone size: NA
D gene: NA
CDR3 protein: CASSLGQTINHSGNTIYF
CDR3 DNA: TGTGCCAGCAGCTTGGGACAAACAATTAACCACTCTGGAAACACCATATATTTT